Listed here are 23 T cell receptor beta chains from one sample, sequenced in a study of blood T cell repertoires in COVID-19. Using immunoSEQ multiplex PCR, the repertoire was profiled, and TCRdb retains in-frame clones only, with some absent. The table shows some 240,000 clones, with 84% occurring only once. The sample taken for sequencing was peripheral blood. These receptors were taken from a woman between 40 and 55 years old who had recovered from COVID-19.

The CDR3 protein is CASSLGTATIQYF. CDR3 DNA: TGTGCCAGCAGCTTAGGGACTGCGACAATTCAGTACTTC. This sequence joins TRBV11-3 and TRBJ2-7; the D gene is possibly TRBD2 (5 bases). Germline V gene sequence: CDR1 SGHNT, CDR2 YENEEA. This CDR3 region has 13 residues. Trimming took 1 base from V and 10 from J, leaving 14 bases between them.

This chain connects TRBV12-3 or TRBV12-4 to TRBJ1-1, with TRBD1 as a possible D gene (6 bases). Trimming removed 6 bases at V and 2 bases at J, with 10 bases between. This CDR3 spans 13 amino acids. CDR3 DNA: TGTGCCAGCAGCGACAGGCTAAACACTGAAGCTTTCTTT. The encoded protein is CASSDRLNTEAFF.

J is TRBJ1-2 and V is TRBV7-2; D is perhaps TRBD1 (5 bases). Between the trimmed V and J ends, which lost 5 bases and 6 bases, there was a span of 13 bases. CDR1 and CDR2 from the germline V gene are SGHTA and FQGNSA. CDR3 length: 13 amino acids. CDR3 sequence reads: CASSPSREDGYTF. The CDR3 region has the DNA TGTGCCAGCAGCCCCAGCAGGGAAGATGGCTACACCTTC.

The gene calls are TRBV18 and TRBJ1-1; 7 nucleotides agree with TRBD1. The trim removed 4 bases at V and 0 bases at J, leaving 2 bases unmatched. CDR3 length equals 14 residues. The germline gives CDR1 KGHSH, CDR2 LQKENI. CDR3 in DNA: TGTGCCAGCTCACAGGGACAGATGAACACTGAAGCTTTCTTT. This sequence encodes CASSQGQMNTEAFF.

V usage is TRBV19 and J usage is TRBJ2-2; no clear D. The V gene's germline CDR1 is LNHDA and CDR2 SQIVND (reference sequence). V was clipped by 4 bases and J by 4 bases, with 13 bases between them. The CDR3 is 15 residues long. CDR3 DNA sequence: TGTGCCAGTAGTACTATCGACCCGGGCACCGGGGAGCTGTTTTTT. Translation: CASSTIDPGTGELFF.

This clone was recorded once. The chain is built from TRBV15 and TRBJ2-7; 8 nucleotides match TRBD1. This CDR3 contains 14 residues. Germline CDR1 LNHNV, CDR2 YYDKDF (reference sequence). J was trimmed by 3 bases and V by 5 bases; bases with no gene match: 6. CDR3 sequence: CATSPDRAGYEQYF. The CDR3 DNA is TGTGCCACCAGCCCGGACAGGGCGGGCTACGAGCAGTACTTC.

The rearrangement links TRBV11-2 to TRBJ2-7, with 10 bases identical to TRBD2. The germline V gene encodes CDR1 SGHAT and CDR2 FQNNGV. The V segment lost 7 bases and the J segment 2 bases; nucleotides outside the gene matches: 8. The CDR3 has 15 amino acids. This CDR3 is CASTASLAGAYEQYF. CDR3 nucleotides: TGTGCCAGCACCGCGAGCCTAGCGGGGGCCTACGAGCAGTACTTC.

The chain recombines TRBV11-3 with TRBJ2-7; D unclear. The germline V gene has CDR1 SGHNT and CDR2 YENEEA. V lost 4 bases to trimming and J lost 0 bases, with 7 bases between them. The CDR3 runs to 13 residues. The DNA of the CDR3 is TGTGCCAGCAGCTCCAGGAACTCCTACGAGCAGTACTTC. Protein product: CASSSRNSYEQYF.

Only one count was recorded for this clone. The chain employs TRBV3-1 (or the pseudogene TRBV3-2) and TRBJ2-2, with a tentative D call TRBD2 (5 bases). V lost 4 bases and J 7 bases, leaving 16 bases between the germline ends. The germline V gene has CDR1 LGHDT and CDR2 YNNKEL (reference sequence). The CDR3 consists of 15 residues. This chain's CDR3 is CASSPLTARGGELFF. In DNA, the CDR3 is TGTGCCAGCAGCCCCCTAACTGCTCGGGGCGGGGAGCTGTTTTTT.

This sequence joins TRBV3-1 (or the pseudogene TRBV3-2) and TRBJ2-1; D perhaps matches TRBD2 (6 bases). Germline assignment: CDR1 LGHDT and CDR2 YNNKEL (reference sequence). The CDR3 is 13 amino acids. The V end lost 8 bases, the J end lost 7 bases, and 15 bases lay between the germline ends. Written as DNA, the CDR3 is TGTGCCAGCTCCGGTCTCGGAGGGAATGAGCAGTTCTTC. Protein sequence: CASSGLGGNEQFF.

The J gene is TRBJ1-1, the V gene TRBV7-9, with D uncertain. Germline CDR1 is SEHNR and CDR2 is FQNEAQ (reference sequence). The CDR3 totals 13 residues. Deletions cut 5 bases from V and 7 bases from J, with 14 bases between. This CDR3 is CASSLEAELEAFF. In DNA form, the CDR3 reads TGTGCCAGCAGCCTCGAGGCCGAACTTGAAGCTTTCTTT. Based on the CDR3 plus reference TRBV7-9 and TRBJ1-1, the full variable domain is DTGVSQNPRHKITKRGQNVTFRCDPISEHNRLYWYRQTLGQGPEFLTYFQNEAQLEKSRLLSDRFSAERPKGSFSTLEIQRTEQGDSAMYLCASSLEAELEAFFGQGTRLTVV.

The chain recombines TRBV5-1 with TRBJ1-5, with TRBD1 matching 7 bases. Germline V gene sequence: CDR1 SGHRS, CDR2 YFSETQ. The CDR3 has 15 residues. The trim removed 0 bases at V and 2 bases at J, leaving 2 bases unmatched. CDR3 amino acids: CASSLEGTGNQPQHF. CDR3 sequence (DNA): TGCGCCAGCAGCTTGGAAGGGACAGGCAATCAGCCCCAGCATTTT.

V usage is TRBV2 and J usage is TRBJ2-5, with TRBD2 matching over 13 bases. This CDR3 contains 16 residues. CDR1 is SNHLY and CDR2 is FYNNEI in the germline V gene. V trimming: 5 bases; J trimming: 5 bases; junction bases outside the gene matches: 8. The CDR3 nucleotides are TGTGCCAGCAGTCCCCTGGGACTAGCGGGGAGGGAGACCCAGTACTTC. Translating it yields CASSPLGLAGRETQYF.

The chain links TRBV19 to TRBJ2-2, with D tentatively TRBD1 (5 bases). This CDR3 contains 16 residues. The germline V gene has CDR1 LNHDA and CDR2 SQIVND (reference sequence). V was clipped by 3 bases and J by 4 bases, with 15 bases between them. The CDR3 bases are TGTGCCAGTAGTATTCGATTAGGGGTTGCCACCGGGGAGCTGTTTTTT. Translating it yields CASSIRLGVATGELFF.

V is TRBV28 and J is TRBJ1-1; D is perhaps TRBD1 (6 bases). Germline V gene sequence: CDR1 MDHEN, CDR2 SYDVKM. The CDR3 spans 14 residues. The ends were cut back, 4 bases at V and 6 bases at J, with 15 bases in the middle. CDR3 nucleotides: TGTGCCAGCAGTTCAACAGGGAGGGGCGCTGAAGCTTTCTTT. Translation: CASSSTGRGAEAFF.

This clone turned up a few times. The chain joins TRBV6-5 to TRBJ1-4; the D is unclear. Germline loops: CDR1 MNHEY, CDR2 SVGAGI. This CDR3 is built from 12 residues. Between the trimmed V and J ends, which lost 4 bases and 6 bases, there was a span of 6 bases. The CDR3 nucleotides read TGTGCCAGCAGTTGGGGAGATGAAAAACTGTTTTTT. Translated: CASSWGDEKLFF.

CDR3 nucleotide sequence: TGCGCCAGCAGCACCCAGACAGGGTTGCCCGTCAGGGCCCAGTACTTC. This gives the protein CASSTQTGLPVRAQYF. The chain is built from TRBV4-1 and TRBJ2-5, with TRBD1 matching 7 bases. V dropped 5 bases and J dropped 9; count of bases not matched to a gene: 18. Germline V gene data show CDR1 as MGHRA and CDR2 as YSYEKL. This CDR3 has 16 amino acids.

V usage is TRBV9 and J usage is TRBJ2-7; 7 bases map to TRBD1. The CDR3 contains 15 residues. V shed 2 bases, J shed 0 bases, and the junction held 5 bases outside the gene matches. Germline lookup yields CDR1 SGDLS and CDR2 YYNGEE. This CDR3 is CASSVTGESSYEQYF. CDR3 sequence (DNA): TGTGCCAGCAGCGTCACAGGGGAGAGCTCCTACGAGCAGTACTTC.

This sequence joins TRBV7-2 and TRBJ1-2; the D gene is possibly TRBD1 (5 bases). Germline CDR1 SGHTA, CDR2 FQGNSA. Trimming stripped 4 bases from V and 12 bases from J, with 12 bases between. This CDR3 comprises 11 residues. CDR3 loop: CASSSETVHTF. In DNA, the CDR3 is TGTGCCAGCAGCTCTGAGACAGTCCACACCTTC.

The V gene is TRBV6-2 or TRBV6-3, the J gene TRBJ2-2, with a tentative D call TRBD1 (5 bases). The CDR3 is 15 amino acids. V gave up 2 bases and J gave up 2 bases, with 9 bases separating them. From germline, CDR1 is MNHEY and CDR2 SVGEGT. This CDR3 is CASSYSWTNTGELFF. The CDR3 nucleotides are TGTGCCAGCAGTTACAGCTGGACAAACACCGGGGAGCTGTTTTTT.

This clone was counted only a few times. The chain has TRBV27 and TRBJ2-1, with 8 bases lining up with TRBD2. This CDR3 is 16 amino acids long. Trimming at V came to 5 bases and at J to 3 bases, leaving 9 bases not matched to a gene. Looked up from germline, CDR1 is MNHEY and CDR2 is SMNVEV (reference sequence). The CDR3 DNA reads TGTGCCAGCAGTGCTTCCGGGACTAGGAGCTACAATGAGCAGTTCTTC. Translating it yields CASSASGTRSYNEQFF.

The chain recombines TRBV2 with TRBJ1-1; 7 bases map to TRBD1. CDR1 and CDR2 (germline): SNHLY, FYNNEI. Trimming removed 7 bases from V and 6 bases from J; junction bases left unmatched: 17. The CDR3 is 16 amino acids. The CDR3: CASTMGTVTPGAEAFF. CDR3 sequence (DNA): TGTGCCAGCACTATGGGGACAGTTACTCCAGGCGCTGAAGCTTTCTTT. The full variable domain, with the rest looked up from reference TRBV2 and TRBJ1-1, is EPEVTQTPSHQVTQMGQEVILRCVPISNHLYFYWYRQILGQKVEFLVSFYNNEISEKSEIFDDQFSVERPDGSNFTLKIRSTKLEDSAMYFCASTMGTVTPGAEAFFGQGTRLTVV.

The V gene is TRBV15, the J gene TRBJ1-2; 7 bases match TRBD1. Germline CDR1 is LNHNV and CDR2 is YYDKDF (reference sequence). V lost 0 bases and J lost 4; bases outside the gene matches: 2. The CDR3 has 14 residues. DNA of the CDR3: TGTGCCACCAGCAGAGATCGGACAGGCTATGGCTACACCTTC. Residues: CATSRDRTGYGYTF.